A single sample gave rise to the 9 T cell receptor beta chains below, sequenced in a study of blood T cells in healthy people across ages. Through a sample-barcoded 5' primer and a J-beta primer mix, a second PCR was run for roughly 7 to 12 cycles. One entry per CDR3 protein, called by TCRdb with MiXCR from the 5' RACE reads. The table has hundreds of thousands of distinct CDR3 sequences, 50% to 65% seen once; the top ten hold around 40%. The specimen was blood. These receptors all stem from an elderly man in good health.

The chain carries TRBV28 and TRBJ1-6; D unresolved. V shed 4 bases and J shed 6 bases, with 7 bases lying between them. Germline V gives CDR1 MDHEN, CDR2 SYDVKM. The length of the CDR3 is 13 residues. This CDR3 reads CASSSPGNSPLHF. The DNA of the CDR3 is TGTGCCAGCAGTTCCCCGGGTAATTCACCCCTCCACTTT. Variable domain in full (rest from reference TRBV28 and TRBJ1-6): DVKVTQSSRYLVKRTGEKVFLECVQDMDHENMFWYRQDPGLGLRLIYFSYDVKMKEKGDIPEGYSVSREKKERFSLILESASTNQTSMYLCASSSPGNSPLHFGNGTRLTVT.

CDR3 region: CASSRDLYETQYF. The CDR3 region has the DNA TGTGCCAGCAGCCGGGACCTTTATGAGACCCAGTACTTC. The chain is built from TRBV3-1 and TRBJ2-5; D may correspond to TRBD1 or TRBD2 (5 bases each). The CDR3 length is 13 residues. Trimming stripped 4 bases from V and 5 bases from J, with 11 bases between. Germline V gene lookup returns CDR1 LGHDT and CDR2 YNNKEL (reference sequence).

The CDR3 DNA follows: TGTGCCAGCAGCTTAGTAACTCGGAGAGACGCGTATTTT. Translated, it gives CASSLVTRRDAYF. The rearrangement links TRBV7-2 to TRBJ2-3; no clear D gene. V lost 1 base and J 14 bases, leaving 16 bases between the germline ends. The CDR3 spans 13 residues. Per germline, CDR1 SGHTA and CDR2 FQGNSA.

The V call is TRBV7-8, the J call TRBJ2-4, with 7 bases fitting TRBD1. TRBJ2-7 matches the DNA end more closely, so the J call is doubtful. CDR3 length equals 15 residues. Germline V gives CDR1 SGHVS, CDR2 FQNEAQ. CDR3 nucleotide sequence: TGTGCCAGCAGTCCGCGGGCAGGGGGAGTCTACGAGCAGTACTTC. It specifies CASSPRAGGVYEQYF.

This clonotype was seen a few times. The chain couples TRBV11-2 to TRBJ2-3; D uncertain. With 6 bases removed from V and 14 bases from J, the gap between germline ends came to 18 bases. This CDR3 region has 12 residues. The germline CDR1 and CDR2 sequences are SGHAT and FQNNGV. As DNA, the CDR3 is TGTGCCAGCAGTGAGCTAGGCAGATACGCGTATTTT. This gives the protein CASSELGRYAYF. Full variable domain (remainder filled in from reference TRBV11-2 and TRBJ2-3): EAGVAQSPRYKIIEKRQSVAFWCNPISGHATLYWYQQILGQGPKLLIQFQNNGVVDDSQLPKDRFSAERLKGVDSTLKIQPAKLEDSAVYLCASSELGRYAYFGPGTRLTVL.

V gene TRBV20-1 combines with J gene TRBJ2-3; 12 nucleotides match TRBD2. This CDR3 has 16 amino acids. J was trimmed by 14 bases and V by 3 bases; bases with no gene match: 18. The germline V gene has CDR1 DFQATT and CDR2 SNEGSKA (reference sequence). The DNA of the CDR3 is TGCAGTGCTAGCCCGATTACTAGCGGGAGGTTTCGGTCGGCGTATTTT. It codes for CSASPITSGRFRSAYF.

The rearrangement links TRBV29-1 to TRBJ1-1, with D maybe TRBD1 (5 bases). V gave up 6 bases and J gave up 4 bases, with 18 bases separating them. This CDR3 contains 14 residues. The germline CDR1 and CDR2 sequences are SQVTM and ANQGSEA. This CDR3 is CSVRPSGASTEAFF. As DNA, the CDR3 is TGCAGCGTCCGACCGTCTGGGGCGTCCACTGAAGCTTTCTTT.

The genes are TRBV4-1 and TRBJ1-2; D gene ambiguous. V gave up 1 base and J gave up 4 bases, with 13 bases separating them. CDR1 and CDR2 from the germline V gene are MGHRA and YSYEKL. The CDR3 has 15 residues. The CDR3 DNA is TGCGCCAGCAGCCAAGCGCGGGTGGTAGGCTATGGCTACACCTTC. Its protein is CASSQARVVGYGYTF.

The chain links TRBV18 to TRBJ2-2, with 10 bases fitting TRBD2. This CDR3 comprises 19 residues. V shed 1 base, J shed 1 base, and the junction held 9 bases outside the gene matches. The germline CDR1 and CDR2 sequences are KGHSH and LQKENI. CDR3 in amino acids: CASSPLGLARGQNTGELFF. The CDR3 DNA sequence: TGTGCCAGCTCACCACTGGGACTAGCGAGAGGACAGAACACCGGGGAGCTGTTTTTT. The whole variable domain, filled in from reference TRBV18 and TRBJ2-2, reads NAGVMQNPRHLVRRRGQEARLRCSPMKGHSHVYWYRQLPEEGLKFMVYLQKENIIDESGMPKERFSAEFPKEGPSILRIQQVVRGDSAAYFCASSPLGLARGQNTGELFFGEGSRLTVL.